The clone carrying this T cell receptor beta chain was observed many times. The antigen is not known. This specimen belongs to a study of regulatory T cells in long-lasting Graves disease. Study conclusions and caveats: TCR diversity in persistent Graves' patients was below that of newly diagnosed ones.

Library construction for TCR beta used iRepertoire HTBI primers and Arm-PCR of CDR3 regions. In the authors' workflow: Analysis of the samples identified 60 to 75 TRBV and 14 TRBJ segments. TCRdb fed the multiplex PCR reads into MiXCR, producing one record per CDR3 protein. TCRdb's processing, not the authors' own work, is the source of the V and J calls. The table has fewer than 550,000 distinct CDR3 sequences, about a fifth seen once. The CDR3 length is 15 residues. Germline V gene data show CDR1 as PRHDT and CDR2 as FYEKMQ (reference sequence). V was shortened by 0 bases and J by 2 bases, with 8 bases between the two germline ends. Time point given: persistent/refractory GD, antithyroid drugs over 5 years with positive TRAb. From RNA extracted from PBMCs, the TCR library was made. Clinicians diagnosed Graves' disease using American Thyroid Association guidelines.

The TCR sequence derives from a female donor with Graves disease. The gene calls are TRBV13 and TRBJ2-4, with TRBD2 as a possible D gene (5 bases). Sequences were derived from peripheral blood mononuclear cells (PBMCs), sampled when the disease was refractory, from a patient treated with antithyroid drugs. The CDR3 reads CASSLGFGTKNIQYF. In nucleotides, the CDR3 is TGTGCCAGCAGCTTAGGTTTCGGGACCAAAAACATTCAGTACTTC.